This T cell receptor (beta chain) was recovered during a study of T cell responses to AZD1222 COVID-19 vaccine. Notes on the study in general: The donor cohort was predominantly white British with a female majority, and clonal diversity may have been underestimated. Only a handful of AZD1222 recipients tested seropositive at baseline. Two doses of AZD1222 preceded a rise in Spike-specific TCR breadth and depth.

Here immunoSEQ multiplex PCR was the method, and the copy in TCRdb shows in-frame clones only, minus some. The sample lists 26,000 or so clones; about 90% were seen once. Points on this clone: The target antigen is unknown.

V was trimmed by 5 bases and J by 5 bases, leaving 18 bases between them. Per germline, CDR1 SGHTA and CDR2 FQGNSA. The CDR3 runs 15 residues. Material: peripheral blood, obtained 28 days after the second AZD1222 dose. The clonotype originates from an adult who received the AZD1222 COVID-19 vaccine. This chain connects TRBV7-2 to TRBJ1-2, with TRBD1 as a possible D gene (5 bases). For the CDR3, the DNA is TGTGCCAGCAGCCGTGCCGGAGGGGAGGGGTATGGCTACACCTTC. This encodes CASSRAGGEGYGYTF. Looking up the rest from reference TRBV7-2 and TRBJ1-2 gives the full variable domain: GAGVSQSPSNKVTEKGKDVELRCDPISGHTALYWYRQSLGQGLEFLIYFQGNSAPDKSGLPSDRFSAERTGGSVSTLTIQRTQQEDSAVYLCASSRAGGEGYGYTFGSGTRLTVV.